A selection of T cell receptor beta chains follows, all from one sample in a study of neurological immune-mediated disorders. TCRdb itself ran the 5' RACE reads through MiXCR, one entry per CDR3 protein. The sample consists of fewer than 80,000 distinct CDR3 sequences, roughly 4.8% of them appearing once. The material sequenced was PBMCs. The receptor source for this set is a woman aged 50 to 65 with multiple sclerosis. CDR3s include the opening cysteine and the closing phenylalanine or tryptophan. D genes are given only for firm matches. Size is omitted from some rows. Given values are once, few, many or a class for expanded clones.

cdr3_nt: TGTGCCAGCAGCTTGTTGGGTCCGGGAGAGACCCAGTACTTC
cdr3_aa: CASSLLGPGETQYF
j_call: TRBJ2-5
clone_size: .
v_call: TRBV5-6
d_call: .

cdr3_nt: TGTGCCAGCAGCGCCGACCCCACGCGTAACGAGCAGTACTTC
cdr3_aa: CASSADPTRNEQYF
j_call: TRBJ2-7
clone_size: many
v_call: TRBV7-6
d_call: .

cdr3_nt: TGTGCCAGCGATGGACAGGCCTCCTACGAGCAGTACTTC
cdr3_aa: CASDGQASYEQYF
j_call: TRBJ2-7
clone_size: many
v_call: TRBV2
d_call: TRBD1

cdr3_nt: TGCGCCAGCAAGGCCGGGCCCGAGCAGTACTTC
cdr3_aa: CASKAGPEQYF
j_call: TRBJ2-7
clone_size: many
v_call: TRBV5-1
d_call: .

cdr3_nt: TGTGCCAGCAGCTTGTGGACACCCGGCTCTGGGGCCAACGTCCTGACTTTC
cdr3_aa: CASSLWTPGSGANVLTF
j_call: TRBJ2-6
clone_size: many
v_call: TRBV11-1
d_call: .

cdr3_nt: TGCGCCAGCAGCCCAGGTGGGCTAGCGGTTGAGCAGTTCTTC
cdr3_aa: CASSPGGLAVEQFF
j_call: TRBJ2-1
clone_size: many
v_call: TRBV5-1
d_call: TRBD2

cdr3_nt: TGTGCCAGCAGTTACGACGCGATCTATGGCTACACCTTC
cdr3_aa: CASSYDAIYGYTF
j_call: TRBJ1-2
clone_size: many
v_call: TRBV6-5
d_call: .

cdr3_nt: TGCGCCAGCAGCTTGCAGGACCCCGGCGGCGAAAAACTGTTTTTT
cdr3_aa: CASSLQDPGGEKLFF
j_call: TRBJ1-4
clone_size: many
v_call: TRBV5-1
d_call: .

cdr3_nt: TGCAGTGCTGTCGGAGGTCAGTCCAACAATCAGCCCCAGCATTTT
cdr3_aa: CSAVGGQSNNQPQHF
j_call: TRBJ1-5
clone_size: many
v_call: TRBV20-1
d_call: .

cdr3_nt: TGCGCCAGCAGCCCCGGACTAGGCTACGAGCAGTACTTC
cdr3_aa: CASSPGLGYEQYF
j_call: TRBJ2-7
clone_size: many
v_call: TRBV4-1
d_call: TRBD2

cdr3_nt: TGTGCCAGCAGCCAGGATGGGAAGTCCCCCGTCTACGAGCAGTACTTC
cdr3_aa: CASSQDGKSPVYEQYF
j_call: TRBJ2-7
clone_size: many
v_call: TRBV3-1
d_call: .

cdr3_nt: TGCAGTGCTAGAGTTCCGCATCGAGCAGCTAATTCACCCCTCCACTTT
cdr3_aa: CSARVPHRAANSPLHF
j_call: TRBJ1-6
clone_size: many
v_call: TRBV20-1
d_call: .